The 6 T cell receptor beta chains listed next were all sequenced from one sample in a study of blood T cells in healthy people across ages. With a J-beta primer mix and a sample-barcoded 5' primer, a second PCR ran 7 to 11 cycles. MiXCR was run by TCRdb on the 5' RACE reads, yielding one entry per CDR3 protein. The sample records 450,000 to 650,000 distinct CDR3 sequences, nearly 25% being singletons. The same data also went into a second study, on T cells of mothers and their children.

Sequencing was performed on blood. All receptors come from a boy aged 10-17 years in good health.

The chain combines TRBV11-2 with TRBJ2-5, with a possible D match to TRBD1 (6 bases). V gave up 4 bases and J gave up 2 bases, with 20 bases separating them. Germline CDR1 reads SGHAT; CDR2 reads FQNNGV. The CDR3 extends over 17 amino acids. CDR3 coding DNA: TGTGCCAGCAGCTGGGAGATGGTCCAGGGGTGGCAAGAGACCCAGTACTTC. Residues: CASSWEMVQGWQETQYF. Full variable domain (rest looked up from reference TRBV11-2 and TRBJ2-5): EAGVAQSPRYKIIEKRQSVAFWCNPISGHATLYWYQQILGQGPKLLIQFQNNGVVDDSQLPKDRFSAERLKGVDSTLKIQPAKLEDSAVYLCASSWEMVQGWQETQYFGPGTRLLVL.

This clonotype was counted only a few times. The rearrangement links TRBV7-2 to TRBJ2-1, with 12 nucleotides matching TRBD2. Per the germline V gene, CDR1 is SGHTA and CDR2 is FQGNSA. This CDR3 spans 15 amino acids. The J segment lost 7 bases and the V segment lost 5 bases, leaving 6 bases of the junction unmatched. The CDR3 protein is CASSPSSGGANEQFF. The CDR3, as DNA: TGTGCCAGCAGCCCCTCTAGCGGGGGGGCAAATGAGCAGTTCTTC.

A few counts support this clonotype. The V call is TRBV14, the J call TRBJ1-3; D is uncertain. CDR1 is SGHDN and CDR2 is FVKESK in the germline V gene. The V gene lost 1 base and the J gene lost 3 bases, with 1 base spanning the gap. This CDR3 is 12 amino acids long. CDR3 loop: CASSQVGNTIYF. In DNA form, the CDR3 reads TGTGCCAGCAGCCAAGTTGGAAACACCATATATTTT.

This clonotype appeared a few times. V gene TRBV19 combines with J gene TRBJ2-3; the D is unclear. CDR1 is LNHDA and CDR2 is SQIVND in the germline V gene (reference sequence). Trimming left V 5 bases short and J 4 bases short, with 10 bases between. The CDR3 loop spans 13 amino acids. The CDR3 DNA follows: TGTGCCAGTAGTTCCCGTGATGCAGATACGCAGTATTTT. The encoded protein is CASSSRDADTQYF.

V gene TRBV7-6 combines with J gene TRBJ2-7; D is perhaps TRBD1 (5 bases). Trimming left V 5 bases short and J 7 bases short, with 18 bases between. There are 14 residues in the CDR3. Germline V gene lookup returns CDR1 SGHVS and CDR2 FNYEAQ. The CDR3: CASSPGHSPREQYF. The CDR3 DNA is TGTGCCAGCAGCCCCGGACACTCCCCTCGGGAGCAGTACTTC.

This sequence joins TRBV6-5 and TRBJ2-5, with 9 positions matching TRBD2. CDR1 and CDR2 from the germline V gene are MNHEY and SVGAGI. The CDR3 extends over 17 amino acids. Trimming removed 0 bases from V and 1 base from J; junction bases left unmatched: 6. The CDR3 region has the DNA TGTGCCAGCAGTTACTCCTTTGCGGGGGGGCCCCAAGAGACCCAGTACTTC. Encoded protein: CASSYSFAGGPQETQYF.